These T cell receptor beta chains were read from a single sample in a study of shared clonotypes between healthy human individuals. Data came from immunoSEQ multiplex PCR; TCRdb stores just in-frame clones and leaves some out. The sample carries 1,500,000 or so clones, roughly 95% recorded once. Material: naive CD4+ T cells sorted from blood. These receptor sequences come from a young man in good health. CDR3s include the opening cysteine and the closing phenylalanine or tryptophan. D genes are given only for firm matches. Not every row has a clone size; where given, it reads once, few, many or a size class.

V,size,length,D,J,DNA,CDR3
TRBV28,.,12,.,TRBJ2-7,TGTGCCAGCAACCCGCCCGAGGTCGAGCAGTACTTC,CASNPPEVEQYF
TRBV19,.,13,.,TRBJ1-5,TGTGCCAGTAGTTTTTCTCGGTTCGGGCCCCAGCATTTT,CASSFSRFGPQHF
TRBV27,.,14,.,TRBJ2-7,TGTGCCAGCAGTTTCAGGGGAGTCCCCTACGAGCAGTACTTC,CASSFRGVPYEQYF
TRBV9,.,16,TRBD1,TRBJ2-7,TGTGCCAGCAGCGTAGCCCCGGGACAGGGTTCCCACGAGCAGTACTTC,CASSVAPGQGSHEQYF
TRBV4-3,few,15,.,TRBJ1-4,TGCGCCAGCAGCCAAGACACAGGGTGGGATGAAAAACTGTTTTTT,CASSQDTGWDEKLFF
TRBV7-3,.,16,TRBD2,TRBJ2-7,TGTGCCAGCAGCTCCCAACCCCTAGCGGGAAGGGACGAGCAGTACTTC,CASSSQPLAGRDEQYF
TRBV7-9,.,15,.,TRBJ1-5,TGTGCCAGCAGCTTAGGCGGGGGCACCGGCGGCTCCCAGCATTTT,CASSLGGGTGGSQHF
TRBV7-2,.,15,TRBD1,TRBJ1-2,TGTGCCAGCAGTCCACAGGGGCCGGGGTCCTATGGCTACACCTTC,CASSPQGPGSYGYTF
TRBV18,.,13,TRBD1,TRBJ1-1,TGTGCCAGCTCACCAGCCAGGGGGACTGAAGCTTTCTTT,CASSPARGTEAFF
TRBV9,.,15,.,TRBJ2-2,TGTGCCAGCAGCGTAGGGCAGGGGCGCACCGGGGAGCTGTTTTTT,CASSVGQGRTGELFF
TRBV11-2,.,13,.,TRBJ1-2,TGTGCCAGCACCAGATCGACAGGAGATGGCTACACCTTC,CASTRSTGDGYTF
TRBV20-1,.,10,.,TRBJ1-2,TGCAGTGCTAGCGACATTGGCTACACCTTC,CSASDIGYTF
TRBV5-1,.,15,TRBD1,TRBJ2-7,TGCGCCAGCAGCACGACCGGGACAGATCTCTACGAGCAGTACTTC,CASSTTGTDLYEQYF
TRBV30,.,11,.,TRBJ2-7,TGTGCCTGGAGTGCTAGGGACGAGCAGTACTTC,CAWSARDEQYF
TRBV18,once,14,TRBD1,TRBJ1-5,TGTGCCAGCTCACCGGGACAGGGGGATCAGCCCCAGCATTTT,CASSPGQGDQPQHF
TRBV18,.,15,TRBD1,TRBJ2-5,TGTGCCAGCTCATTCGACAGGGGGTGGGCAGAGACCCAGTACTTC,CASSFDRGWAETQYF
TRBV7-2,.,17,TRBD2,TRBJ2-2,TGTGCCAGCAGCCAGGATAAGTTGGCGGGAGTCACCGGGGAGCTGTTTTTT,CASSQDKLAGVTGELFF
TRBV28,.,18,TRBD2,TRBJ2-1,TGTGCCAGCAGTCTGCCGGACCGGACTAGCGGGATAGGCAATGAGCAGTTCTTC,CASSLPDRTSGIGNEQFF
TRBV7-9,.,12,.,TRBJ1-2,TGTGCCAGCAGCTTACTGAGAGGTGGCTACACCTTC,CASSLLRGGYTF
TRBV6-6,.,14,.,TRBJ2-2,TGTGCCAGCAGGCCGCGGGCGAACACCGGGGAGCTGTTTTTT,CASRPRANTGELFF
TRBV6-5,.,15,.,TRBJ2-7,TGTGCCAGCAGAAACAGGGCCTCAGGCGGCTACGAGCAGTACTTC,CASRNRASGGYEQYF
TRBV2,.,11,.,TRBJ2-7,TGTGCCAGCAGTTGGGGGTACGAGCAGTACTTC,CASSWGYEQYF
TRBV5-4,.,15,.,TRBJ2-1,TGTGCCAGCAGCAATAGACTAGTTTCTGCCAATGAGCAGTTCTTC,CASSNRLVSANEQFF
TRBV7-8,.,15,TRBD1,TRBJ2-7,TGTGCCAGCAGCCCCCGACAGGGGCCCTCCTACGAGCAGTACTTC,CASSPRQGPSYEQYF
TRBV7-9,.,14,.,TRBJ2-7,TGTGCCAGCAGCTTAGCGGGGACTTCCTACGAGCAGTACTTC,CASSLAGTSYEQYF
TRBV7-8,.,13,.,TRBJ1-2,TGTGCCAGCAGTGGAAAAGCTAACTATGGCTACACCTTC,CASSGKANYGYTF
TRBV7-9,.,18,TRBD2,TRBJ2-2,TGTGCCAGCAGCTTAGGCGGTATTCTAGCGGGGAACACCGGGGAGCTGTTTTTT,CASSLGGILAGNTGELFF
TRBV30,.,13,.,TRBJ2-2,TGTGCCTGGGCAGTACTTAAGACCGGGGAGCTGTTTTTT,CAWAVLKTGELFF
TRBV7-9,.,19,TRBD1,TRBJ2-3,TGTGCCAGCAGCTTAGTTATATCTTGGACAGGGTTTCAATCAGATACGCAGTATTTT,CASSLVISWTGFQSDTQYF
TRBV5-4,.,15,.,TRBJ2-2,TGTGCCAGCAGCCCGGACAGTATATTATCCGGGGAGCTGTTTTTT,CASSPDSILSGELFF